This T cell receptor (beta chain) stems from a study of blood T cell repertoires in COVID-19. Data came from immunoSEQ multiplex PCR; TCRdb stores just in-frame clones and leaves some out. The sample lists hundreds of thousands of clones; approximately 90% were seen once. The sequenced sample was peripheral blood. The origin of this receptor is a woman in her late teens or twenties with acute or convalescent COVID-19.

The CDR3 region is CASSLVGGSAQHF. The CDR3 nucleotides read TGTGCCAGCAGCTTAGTCGGGGGATCAGCCCAGCATTTT. The chain carries TRBV7-9 and TRBJ1-5; TRBD1 is a possible D gene (5 bases). The germline V gene encodes CDR1 SEHNR and CDR2 FQNEAQ (reference sequence). V lost 1 base, J lost 11 bases, and 12 bases lay in between. This CDR3 comprises 13 residues.